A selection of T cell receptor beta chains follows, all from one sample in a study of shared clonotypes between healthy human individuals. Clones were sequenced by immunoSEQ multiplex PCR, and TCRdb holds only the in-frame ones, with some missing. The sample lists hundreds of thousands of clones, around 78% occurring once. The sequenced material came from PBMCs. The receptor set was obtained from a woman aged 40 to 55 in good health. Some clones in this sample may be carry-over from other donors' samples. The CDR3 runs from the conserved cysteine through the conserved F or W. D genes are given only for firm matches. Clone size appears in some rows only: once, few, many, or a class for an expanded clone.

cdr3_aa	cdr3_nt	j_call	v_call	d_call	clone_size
CASSLEAASNTEAFF	TGTGCCAGCAGCTTAGAGGCAGCCTCGAACACTGAAGCTTTCTTT	TRBJ1-1	TRBV7-9	NA	NA
CASRPWTGGFGYTF	TGTGCCAGCAGACCCTGGACAGGGGGCTTTGGCTACACCTTC	TRBJ1-2	TRBV28	TRBD1	many
CSVGNGNTGELFF	TGCAGCGTTGGAAACGGTAACACCGGGGAGCTGTTTTTT	TRBJ2-2	TRBV29-1	NA	many
CASSPRSHWGYTF	TGTGCCAGCTCACCTCGGTCCCATTGGGGCTACACCTTC	TRBJ1-2	TRBV18	NA	NA
CASNPRGQYGYTF	TGTGCCAGTAACCCCAGGGGGCAGTATGGCTACACCTTC	TRBJ1-2	TRBV19	TRBD1	NA
CASSLAKGASSYNEQFF	TGCGCCAGCAGCTTGGCAAAGGGAGCGAGCTCCTACAATGAGCAGTTCTTC	TRBJ2-1	TRBV5-1	NA	NA
CASSERQGATGELFF	TGTGCCAGCAGCGAGCGACAGGGTGCCACCGGGGAGCTGTTTTTT	TRBJ2-2	TRBV7-3	TRBD1	NA
CASSQSSGHNTGELFF	TGTGCCAGCAGCCAATCTAGCGGTCATAACACCGGGGAGCTGTTTTTT	TRBJ2-2	TRBV14	TRBD2	NA
CASSEGGTSGSREQYF	TGTGCCAGCAGCGAGGGGGGGACTAGCGGGAGCCGCGAGCAGTACTTC	TRBJ2-7	TRBV9	TRBD2	many
CASSTRQGGPGEQFF	TGCGCCAGCAGCACCCGACAGGGGGGGCCAGGTGAGCAGTTCTTC	TRBJ2-1	TRBV5-1	TRBD1	NA
CASSYTGANYGYTF	TGTGCCAGCAGTTACACAGGCGCTAACTATGGCTACACCTTC	TRBJ1-2	TRBV6-5	NA	few
CASATRQGASGANVLTF	TGTGCCAGCGCTACGAGACAGGGGGCAAGTGGGGCCAACGTCCTGACTTTC	TRBJ2-6	TRBV5-8	TRBD1	NA